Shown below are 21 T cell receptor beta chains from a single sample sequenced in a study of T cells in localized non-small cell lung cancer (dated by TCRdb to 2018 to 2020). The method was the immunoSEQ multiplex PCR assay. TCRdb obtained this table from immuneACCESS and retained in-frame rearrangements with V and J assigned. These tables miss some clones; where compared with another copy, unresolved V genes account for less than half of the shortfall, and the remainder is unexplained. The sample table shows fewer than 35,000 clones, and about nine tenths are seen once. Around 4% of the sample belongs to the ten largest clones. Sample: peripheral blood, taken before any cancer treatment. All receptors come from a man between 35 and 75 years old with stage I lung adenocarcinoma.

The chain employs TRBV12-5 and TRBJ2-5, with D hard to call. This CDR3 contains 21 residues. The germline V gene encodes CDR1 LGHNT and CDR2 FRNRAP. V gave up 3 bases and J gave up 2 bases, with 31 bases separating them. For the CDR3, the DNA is TGTGCTAGTGGTTTCATTGCGGCCCTGGGGTCTTTGTCTCAGAGGCAAGAGACCCAGTACTTC. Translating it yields CASGFIAALGSLSQRQETQYF.

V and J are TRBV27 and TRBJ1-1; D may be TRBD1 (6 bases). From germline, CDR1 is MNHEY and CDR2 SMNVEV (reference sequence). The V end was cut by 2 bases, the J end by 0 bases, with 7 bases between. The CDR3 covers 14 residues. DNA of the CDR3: TGTGCCAGCAGTTTAGACAGGTTGAACACTGAAGCTTTCTTT. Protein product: CASSLDRLNTEAFF.

The DNA for the CDR3 is TGTGCCAGCGGGGGGACAGCCCAGAACACTGAAGCTTTCTTT. Residues: CASGGTAQNTEAFF. This chain connects TRBV9 to TRBJ1-1, with 7 bases that match TRBD1. Germline V gene lookup returns CDR1 SGDLS and CDR2 YYNGEE. The CDR3 consists of 14 residues. J lost 1 base, V lost 7 bases, and 7 bases had no gene match.

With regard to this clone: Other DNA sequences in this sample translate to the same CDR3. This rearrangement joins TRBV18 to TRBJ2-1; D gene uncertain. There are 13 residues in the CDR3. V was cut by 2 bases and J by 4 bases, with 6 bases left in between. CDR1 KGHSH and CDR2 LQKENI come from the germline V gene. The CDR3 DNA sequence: TGTGCCAGCTCACCAGATCCGTACAATGAGCAGTTCTTC. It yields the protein CASSPDPYNEQFF.

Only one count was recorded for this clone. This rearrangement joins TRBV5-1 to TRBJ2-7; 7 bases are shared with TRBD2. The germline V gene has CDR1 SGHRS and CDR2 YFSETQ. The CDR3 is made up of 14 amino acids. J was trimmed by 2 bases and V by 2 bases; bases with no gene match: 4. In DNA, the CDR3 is TGCGCCAGCAGCTTTATTAGCGGGCCCTACGAGCAGTACTTC. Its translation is CASSFISGPYEQYF.

In nucleotides, the CDR3 is TGTGCCAGCAGCCCAGGGGCCACTGAAGCTTTCTTT. This gives the protein CASSPGATEAFF. The chain couples TRBV2 to TRBJ1-1; a weak D match, TRBD1 (6 bases). The germline CDR1 and CDR2 sequences are SNHLY and FYNNEI. The length of the CDR3 is 12 residues. The germline V and J ends were trimmed by 6 bases and 4 bases, with 9 bases remaining between them.

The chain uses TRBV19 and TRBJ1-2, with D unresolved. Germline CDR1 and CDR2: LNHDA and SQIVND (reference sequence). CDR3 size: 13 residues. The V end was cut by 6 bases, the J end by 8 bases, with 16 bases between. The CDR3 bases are TGTGCCAGTAGCTATGAGGGCTTCCAAGGCTACACCTTC. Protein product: CASSYEGFQGYTF. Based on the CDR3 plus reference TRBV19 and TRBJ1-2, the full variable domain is DGGITQSPKYLFRKEGQNVTLSCEQNLNHDAMYWYRQDPGQGLRLIYYSQIVNDFQKGDIAEGYSVSREKKESFPLTVTSAQKNPTAFYLCASSYEGFQGYTFGSGTRLTVV.

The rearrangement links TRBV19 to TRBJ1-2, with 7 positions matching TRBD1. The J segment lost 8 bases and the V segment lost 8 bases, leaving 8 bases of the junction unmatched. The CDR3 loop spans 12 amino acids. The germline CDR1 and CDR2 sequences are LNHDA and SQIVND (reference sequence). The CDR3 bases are TGTGCCAGTGAGACAGGGAGGAGCGGCTACACCTTC. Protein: CASETGRSGYTF. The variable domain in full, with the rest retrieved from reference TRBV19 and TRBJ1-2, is DGGITQSPKYLFRKEGQNVTLSCEQNLNHDAMYWYRQDPGQGLRLIYYSQIVNDFQKGDIAEGYSVSREKKESFPLTVTSAQKNPTAFYLCASETGRSGYTFGSGTRLTVV.

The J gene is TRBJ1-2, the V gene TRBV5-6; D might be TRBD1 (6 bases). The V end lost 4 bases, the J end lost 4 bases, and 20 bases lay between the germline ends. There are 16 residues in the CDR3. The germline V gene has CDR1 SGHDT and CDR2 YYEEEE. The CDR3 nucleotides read TGTGCCAGCAGCGGAGGGGGGCCGGGTCTTGTCTATGGCTACACCTTC. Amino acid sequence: CASSGGGPGLVYGYTF.

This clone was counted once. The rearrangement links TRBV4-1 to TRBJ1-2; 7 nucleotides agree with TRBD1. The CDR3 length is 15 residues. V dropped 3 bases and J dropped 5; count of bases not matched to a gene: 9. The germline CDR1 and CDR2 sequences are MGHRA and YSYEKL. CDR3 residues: CASSQTTGNYYGYTF. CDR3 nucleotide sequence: TGCGCCAGCAGCCAGACGACAGGGAATTATTATGGCTACACCTTC.

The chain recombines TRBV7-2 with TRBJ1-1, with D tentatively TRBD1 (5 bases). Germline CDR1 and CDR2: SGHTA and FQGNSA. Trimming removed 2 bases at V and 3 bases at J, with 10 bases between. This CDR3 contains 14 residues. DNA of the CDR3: TGTGCCAGCAGCTTATCGGGGGGGTACACTGAAGCTTTCTTT. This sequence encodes CASSLSGGYTEAFF.

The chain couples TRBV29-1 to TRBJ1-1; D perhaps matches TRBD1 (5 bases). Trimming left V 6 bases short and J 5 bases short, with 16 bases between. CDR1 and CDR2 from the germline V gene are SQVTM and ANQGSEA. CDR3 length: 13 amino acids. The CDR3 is CSVPRGDRTEAFF. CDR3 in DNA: TGCAGCGTGCCGAGAGGGGATAGAACTGAAGCTTTCTTT.

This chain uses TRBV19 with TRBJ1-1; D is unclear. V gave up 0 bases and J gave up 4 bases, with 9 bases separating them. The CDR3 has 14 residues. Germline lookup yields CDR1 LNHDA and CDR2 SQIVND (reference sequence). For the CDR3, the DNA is TGTGCCAGTAGTATAGACCGAGGGCTCACTGAAGCTTTCTTT. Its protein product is CASSIDRGLTEAFF.

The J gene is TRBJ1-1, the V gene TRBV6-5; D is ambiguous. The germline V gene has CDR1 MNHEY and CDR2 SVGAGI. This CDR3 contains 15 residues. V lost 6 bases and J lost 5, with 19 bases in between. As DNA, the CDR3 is TGTGCCAGCAGCCCCTTCCCTACCGAACCTACTGAAGCTTTCTTT. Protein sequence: CASSPFPTEPTEAFF.

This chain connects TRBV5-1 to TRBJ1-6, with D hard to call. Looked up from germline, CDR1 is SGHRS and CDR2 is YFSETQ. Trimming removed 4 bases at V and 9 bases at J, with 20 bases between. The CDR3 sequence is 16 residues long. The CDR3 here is CASSLGTQSKGSPLHF. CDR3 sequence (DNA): TGCGCCAGCAGCCTGGGCACGCAAAGTAAGGGTTCACCCCTCCACTTT. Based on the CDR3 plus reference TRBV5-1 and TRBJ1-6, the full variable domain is KAGVTQTPRYLIKTRGQQVTLSCSPISGHRSVSWYQQTPGQGLQFLFEYFSETQRNKGNFPGRFSGRQFSNSRSEMNVSTLELGDSALYLCASSLGTQSKGSPLHFGNGTRLTVT.

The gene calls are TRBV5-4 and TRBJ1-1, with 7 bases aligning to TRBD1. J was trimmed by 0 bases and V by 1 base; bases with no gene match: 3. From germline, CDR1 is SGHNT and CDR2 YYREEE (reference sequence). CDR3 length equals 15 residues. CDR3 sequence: CASSLRTGMNTEAFF. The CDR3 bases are TGTGCCAGCAGCTTGCGGACAGGCATGAACACTGAAGCTTTCTTT. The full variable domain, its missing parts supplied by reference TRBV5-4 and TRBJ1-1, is ETGVTQSPTHLIKTRGQQVTLRCSSQSGHNTVSWYQQALGQGPQFIFQYYREEENGRGNFPPRFSGLQFPNYSSELNVNALELDDSALYLCASSLRTGMNTEAFFGQGTRLTVV.

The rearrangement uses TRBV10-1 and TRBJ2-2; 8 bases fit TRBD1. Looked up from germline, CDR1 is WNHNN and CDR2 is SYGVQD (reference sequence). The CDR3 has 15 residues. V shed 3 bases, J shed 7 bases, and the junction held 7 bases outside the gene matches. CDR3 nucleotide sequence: TGCGCCAGCAGTGATGGCAGGGGGCGCATCGGGGAGCTGTTTTTT. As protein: CASSDGRGRIGELFF.

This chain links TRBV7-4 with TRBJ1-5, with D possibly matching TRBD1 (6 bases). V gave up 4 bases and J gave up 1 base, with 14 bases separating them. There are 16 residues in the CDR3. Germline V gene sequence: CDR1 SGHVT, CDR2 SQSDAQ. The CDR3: CASSCSQGYSNQPQHF. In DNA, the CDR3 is TGTGCCAGCAGCTGCTCACAGGGCTACAGCAATCAGCCCCAGCATTTT.

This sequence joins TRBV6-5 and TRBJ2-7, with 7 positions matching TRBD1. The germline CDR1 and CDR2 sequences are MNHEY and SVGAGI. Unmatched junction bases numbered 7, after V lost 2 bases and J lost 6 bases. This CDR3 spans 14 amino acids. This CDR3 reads CASSYVTGEGEQYF. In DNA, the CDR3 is TGTGCCAGCAGTTACGTCACAGGGGAAGGCGAGCAGTACTTC.

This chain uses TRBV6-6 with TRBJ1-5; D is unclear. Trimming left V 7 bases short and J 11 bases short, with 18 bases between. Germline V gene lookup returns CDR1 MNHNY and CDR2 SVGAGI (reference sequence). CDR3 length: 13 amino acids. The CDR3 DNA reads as TGTGCCAGCACCTTTATTTATGGCGGAACCCAGCATTTT. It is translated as CASTFIYGGTQHF.

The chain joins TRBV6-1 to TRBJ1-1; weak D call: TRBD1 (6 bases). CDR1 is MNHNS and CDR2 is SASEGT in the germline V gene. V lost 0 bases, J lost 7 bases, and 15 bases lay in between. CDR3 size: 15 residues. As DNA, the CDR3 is TGTGCCAGCAGTGAAGCGCTAAGGGGGATCGTTGAAGCTTTCTTT. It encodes CASSEALRGIVEAFF.